Detailed here is one TCR beta chain. The data originate from a study of T cells in tumors after PD-1 blockade. Study-level information: Daily vismodegib 150 mg continued in a subset of anti-PD-1-treated patients. Blood samples averaged around 100,000 templates (range roughly 21,000-290,000) and under 40,000 unique clonotypes.

The J segment lost 3 bases and the V segment lost 3 bases, leaving 7 bases of the junction unmatched. This CDR3 has 16 residues. Germline assignment: CDR1 SGHRS and CDR2 YFSETQ. Measured with immunoSEQ multiplex PCR; TCRdb has only the in-frame clones, and not every one. The sample gives roughly 50,000 clones, 81% of which show up once; about 3.8% is in the top ten. The sample was PBMCs, taken before anti-PD-1 treatment. The rearrangement uses TRBV5-1 and TRBJ2-7; 12 bases match TRBD1. This TCR came from a human donor with basal cell carcinoma. The CDR3 DNA reads TGCGCCAGCAGCTCATCCCGGGACAGGGGGCGCTACGAGCAGTACTTC. This encodes CASSSSRDRGRYEQYF.